Following are 10 T cell receptor beta chains from one sample sequenced in a study of blood T cell repertoires in COVID-19. The repertoire was sequenced with immunoSEQ multiplex PCR; TCRdb's copy has only in-frame clones and lacks some. Of roughly 200,000 clones in the sample, around 82% were seen once. The sequencing sample was made of PBMCs or T cells enriched from blood (not recorded which). These receptors were taken from a woman aged 45-60 years who had been exposed to COVID-19.

V gene TRBV2 combines with J gene TRBJ2-3; 9 nucleotides line up with TRBD2. This CDR3 is 16 amino acids long. The V segment lost 4 bases and the J segment 0 bases; nucleotides outside the gene matches: 5. CDR1 and CDR2 (germline): SNHLY, FYNNEI. CDR3 amino acids: CASSVRGGMSTDTQYF. CDR3 sequence (DNA): TGTGCCAGCAGTGTGCGGGGGGGAATGAGCACAGATACGCAGTATTTT. Supplemented by reference TRBV2 and TRBJ2-3, the full variable domain reads EPEVTQTPSHQVTQMGQEVILRCVPISNHLYFYWYRQILGQKVEFLVSFYNNEISEKSEIFDDQFSVERPDGSNFTLKIRSTKLEDSAMYFCASSVRGGMSTDTQYFGPGTRLTVL.

V is TRBV6-1 and J is TRBJ1-2; the D gene is possibly TRBD1 (6 bases). V was shortened by 2 bases and J by 4 bases, with 8 bases between the two germline ends. Per the germline V gene, CDR1 is MNHNS and CDR2 is SASEGT. This CDR3 comprises 13 residues. The CDR3 DNA reads TGTGCCAGCAGTGAACCCAGGGGCTATGGCTACACCTTC. This gives the protein CASSEPRGYGYTF.

V usage is TRBV29-1 and J usage is TRBJ2-7; 7 nucleotides match TRBD2. Per germline, CDR1 SQVTM and CDR2 ANQGSEA. The CDR3 spans 14 residues. V was pared by 4 bases and J by 6 bases, with 12 bases of the junction left unmatched. The DNA of the CDR3 is TGCAGCGTTGGAGGGCCCGGGACTACGTCCGAGCAGTACTTC. It is translated as CSVGGPGTTSEQYF.

The chain uses TRBV19 and TRBJ1-4; the match to TRBD1 covers 9 bases. The CDR3 extends over 16 amino acids. Trimming cost V 6 bases and J 1 base; bases outside gene matches: 6. CDR1 LNHDA and CDR2 SQIVND come from the germline V gene (reference sequence). In DNA form, the CDR3 reads TGTGCCAGTAGCGTCCCGGGACAGGGAACTAATGAAAAACTGTTTTTT. As protein: CASSVPGQGTNEKLFF.

This chain links TRBV30 with TRBJ1-1; D may be TRBD1 (5 bases). This CDR3 region has 13 residues. Germline V gives CDR1 GTSNPN, CDR2 SVGIG (reference sequence). The germline V and J ends were trimmed by 2 bases and 2 bases, with 9 bases remaining between them. The CDR3 here is CAWSKGRNTEAFF. In DNA form, the CDR3 reads TGTGCCTGGAGTAAGGGGCGAAACACTGAAGCTTTCTTT.

In its sample, this clone was seen once. The same CDR3 is also encoded by other DNA sequences in this sample. The chain recombines TRBV6-5 with TRBJ1-6, with a weak D call TRBD1 (5 bases). CDR1 is MNHEY, CDR2 SVGAGI, per germline. Trimming stripped 6 bases from V and 7 bases from J, with 13 bases between. The CDR3 loop spans 14 amino acids. The DNA for the CDR3 is TGTGCCAGCAGAGACAGAGCAGCAAATTCACCCCTCCACTTT. Its protein is CASRDRAANSPLHF.

The chain links TRBV7-9 to TRBJ2-3; TRBD2 is a possible D gene (6 bases). The V and J ends lost 1 base and 0 bases respectively, with 11 bases between them. The germline CDR1 and CDR2 sequences are SEHNR and FQNEAQ (reference sequence). The CDR3 runs 16 residues. The CDR3 is CASSLVAVASTDTQYF. Here the CDR3 DNA reads TGTGCCAGCAGCTTAGTAGCGGTCGCTAGCACAGATACGCAGTATTTT.

The rearrangement joins TRBV6-2 or TRBV6-3 to TRBJ2-7, with 9 bases aligning to TRBD1. The junction had 6 bases not matched to a gene; V was cut back by 4 bases and J by 2 bases. CDR1 is MNHEY and CDR2 is SVGEGT in the germline V gene. This CDR3 region has 15 residues. The DNA of the CDR3 is TGTGCCAGCAGTTCACCGGGACAGGGCACCTACGAGCAGTACTTC. Protein product: CASSSPGQGTYEQYF.

The J gene is TRBJ1-3, the V gene TRBV10-2, with D unresolved. The CDR3 length is 16 residues. With 2 bases removed from V and 0 bases from J, the gap between germline ends came to 11 bases. Germline CDR1 WSHSY, CDR2 SAAADI. The CDR3 DNA is TGCGCCAGCAGTGAGGTTCCAGGCAGCTCTGGAAACACCATATATTTT. It translates to CASSEVPGSSGNTIYF.

The chain recombines TRBV27 with TRBJ1-2; D remains unclear. CDR1 is MNHEY, CDR2 SMNVEV, per germline (reference sequence). With 4 bases removed from V and 8 bases from J, the gap between germline ends came to 17 bases. The CDR3 consists of 14 residues. The CDR3 DNA follows: TGTGCCAGCAGTTCCCAGAACAGACGCCCCGGCTACACCTTC. This sequence encodes CASSSQNRRPGYTF.